The T cell receptor beta chain under discussion was sequenced for a study of blood T cells in healthy people across ages. Using a J-beta primer mix together with a sample-barcoded 5' primer, a second PCR was run for roughly 6 to 12 cycles. TCRdb recomputed calls from the 5' RACE reads with MiXCR, one row per CDR3 protein. The repertoire holds about 640,000 distinct CDR3 sequences, with around 31% as singletons. Germline CDR1 and CDR2: SEHNR and FQNEAQ (reference sequence). There are 17 residues in the CDR3. The trim removed 5 bases at V and 4 bases at J, leaving 11 bases unmatched. Sequencing was performed on blood. The chain is built from TRBV7-9 and TRBJ2-7; 13 bases match TRBD2. The clonotype originates from a woman of 80 years or more in good health. Here the CDR3 reads CASSEGGLAGIAYEQYF. The CDR3 coding sequence is TGTGCCAGCAGCGAGGGGGGACTAGCGGGAATAGCGTACGAGCAGTACTTC.